This section outlines one TCR beta chain sequence together with its context. What it binds is not known. The V gene lost 0 bases and the J gene lost 11 bases, with 8 bases spanning the gap. Germline V gives CDR1 SGHAT, CDR2 FQNNGV. The CDR3 length is 12 residues. Nominally healthy donors were sampled, though unrecorded immune exposures were likely. The data were taken from a study of cytomegalovirus exposure and HLA in healthy donors. Study observations and caveats: In a later analysis, a genetic analysis reported fewer productive-TCR N-insertions in an Asian-associated ancestry cluster than the cohort average. For most TCR sequences rarity was the rule, although some public TCRs occurred in many donors.

The study ran its PCR with 60 Vbeta and 13 Jbeta primers. TCRdb's copy holds only in-frame clones and misses some; the assay was immunoSEQ multiplex PCR. The table lists approximately 210,000 clones, about 75% of them singletons, with approximately 2% in the top ten. This receptor was obtained from a male donor in good health and CMV-seronegative. This chain links TRBV11-2 with TRBJ2-1; D is ambiguous. The sequencing input was PBMCs. CDR3 sequence reads: CASSLDLGQQFF. DNA for the CDR3: TGTGCCAGCAGCTTAGATCTGGGCCAGCAGTTCTTC.